These 5 T cell receptor beta chains were all obtained from the same sample, sequenced in a study of post-analysis software for immune sequencing data. Tagging with unique molecular identifiers was a feature of the TCR beta cDNA libraries. TCRdb called the PCR reads again in MiXCR, with one record for every CDR3 protein. This sample yields around 400,000 distinct CDR3 sequences, of which 35% to 45% are seen a single time; about 8% belongs to the top ten. Which antigens these TCRs recognize remains unknown. The study, taken as a whole, reports: Included in a set of about five TRBV segments more frequent in patients than controls were TRBV5-6, TRBV5-1 and TRBV20-1.

The source material was blood. These receptors were obtained from a girl aged 2-15 years with multiple sclerosis.

Ten or more counts support this clonotype. DNA for the CDR3: TGTGCCAGCAGTTACGGGACAGGGGTATACGAGCAGTACTTC. This translates into CASSYGTGVYEQYF. The V call is TRBV6-5, the J call TRBJ2-7, with TRBD1 matching over 10 bases. V shed 2 bases, J shed 4 bases, and the junction held 2 bases outside the gene matches. The germline gives CDR1 MNHEY, CDR2 SVGAGI. The CDR3 covers 14 residues.

The genes are TRBV6-6 and TRBJ2-1; D might be TRBD2 (5 bases). Germline-derived CDR1 and CDR2 are MNHNY and SVGAGI (reference sequence). V lost 3 bases and J 3 bases, leaving 18 bases between the germline ends. CDR3 length: 17 amino acids. CDR3 amino acids: CASSYLVDSPNYNEQFF. CDR3 DNA sequence: TGTGCCAGCAGTTATCTCGTGGACTCCCCAAACTACAATGAGCAGTTCTTC.

This clonotype showed up many times. This sequence joins TRBV20-1 and TRBJ2-2, with TRBD2 matching 9 bases. Losses at the gene ends were 2 bases for V and 7 bases for J; bases not matched to a gene: 5. CDR1 and CDR2 from the germline V gene are DFQATT and SNEGSKA (reference sequence). The CDR3 extends over 14 amino acids. The CDR3 loop is CSARLAGRIGELFF. In DNA, the CDR3 is TGCAGTGCTAGACTAGCGGGAAGGATCGGGGAGCTGTTTTTT.

The chain combines TRBV7-3 with TRBJ2-5; D might be TRBD2 (6 bases). Germline-derived CDR1 and CDR2 are SGHTA and FQGTGA. The length of the CDR3 is 15 residues. Trimming pared 2 bases from V and 5 bases from J, leaving 15 bases between. The CDR3 coding sequence is TGTGCCAGCAGCTTATTTGGGACTCCCCGGGAGACCCAGTACTTC. Translating it yields CASSLFGTPRETQYF. Combining the CDR3 with reference TRBV7-3 and TRBJ2-5 gives the whole variable domain GAGVSQTPSNKVTEKGKYVELRCDPISGHTALYWYRQSLGQGPEFLIYFQGTGAADDSGLPNDRFFAVRPEGSVSTLKIQRTERGDSAVYLCASSLFGTPRETQYFGPGTRLLVL.

The V gene is TRBV5-1, the J gene TRBJ2-5; TRBD1 or TRBD2 may be the D gene (5 bases each). Germline CDR1 is SGHRS and CDR2 is YFSETQ. The CDR3 is 12 residues long. The V end was cut by 4 bases, the J end by 4 bases, with 8 bases between. The DNA for the CDR3 is TGCGCCAGCAGCGGGACCCTAGAGACCCAGTACTTC. Its protein product is CASSGTLETQYF.